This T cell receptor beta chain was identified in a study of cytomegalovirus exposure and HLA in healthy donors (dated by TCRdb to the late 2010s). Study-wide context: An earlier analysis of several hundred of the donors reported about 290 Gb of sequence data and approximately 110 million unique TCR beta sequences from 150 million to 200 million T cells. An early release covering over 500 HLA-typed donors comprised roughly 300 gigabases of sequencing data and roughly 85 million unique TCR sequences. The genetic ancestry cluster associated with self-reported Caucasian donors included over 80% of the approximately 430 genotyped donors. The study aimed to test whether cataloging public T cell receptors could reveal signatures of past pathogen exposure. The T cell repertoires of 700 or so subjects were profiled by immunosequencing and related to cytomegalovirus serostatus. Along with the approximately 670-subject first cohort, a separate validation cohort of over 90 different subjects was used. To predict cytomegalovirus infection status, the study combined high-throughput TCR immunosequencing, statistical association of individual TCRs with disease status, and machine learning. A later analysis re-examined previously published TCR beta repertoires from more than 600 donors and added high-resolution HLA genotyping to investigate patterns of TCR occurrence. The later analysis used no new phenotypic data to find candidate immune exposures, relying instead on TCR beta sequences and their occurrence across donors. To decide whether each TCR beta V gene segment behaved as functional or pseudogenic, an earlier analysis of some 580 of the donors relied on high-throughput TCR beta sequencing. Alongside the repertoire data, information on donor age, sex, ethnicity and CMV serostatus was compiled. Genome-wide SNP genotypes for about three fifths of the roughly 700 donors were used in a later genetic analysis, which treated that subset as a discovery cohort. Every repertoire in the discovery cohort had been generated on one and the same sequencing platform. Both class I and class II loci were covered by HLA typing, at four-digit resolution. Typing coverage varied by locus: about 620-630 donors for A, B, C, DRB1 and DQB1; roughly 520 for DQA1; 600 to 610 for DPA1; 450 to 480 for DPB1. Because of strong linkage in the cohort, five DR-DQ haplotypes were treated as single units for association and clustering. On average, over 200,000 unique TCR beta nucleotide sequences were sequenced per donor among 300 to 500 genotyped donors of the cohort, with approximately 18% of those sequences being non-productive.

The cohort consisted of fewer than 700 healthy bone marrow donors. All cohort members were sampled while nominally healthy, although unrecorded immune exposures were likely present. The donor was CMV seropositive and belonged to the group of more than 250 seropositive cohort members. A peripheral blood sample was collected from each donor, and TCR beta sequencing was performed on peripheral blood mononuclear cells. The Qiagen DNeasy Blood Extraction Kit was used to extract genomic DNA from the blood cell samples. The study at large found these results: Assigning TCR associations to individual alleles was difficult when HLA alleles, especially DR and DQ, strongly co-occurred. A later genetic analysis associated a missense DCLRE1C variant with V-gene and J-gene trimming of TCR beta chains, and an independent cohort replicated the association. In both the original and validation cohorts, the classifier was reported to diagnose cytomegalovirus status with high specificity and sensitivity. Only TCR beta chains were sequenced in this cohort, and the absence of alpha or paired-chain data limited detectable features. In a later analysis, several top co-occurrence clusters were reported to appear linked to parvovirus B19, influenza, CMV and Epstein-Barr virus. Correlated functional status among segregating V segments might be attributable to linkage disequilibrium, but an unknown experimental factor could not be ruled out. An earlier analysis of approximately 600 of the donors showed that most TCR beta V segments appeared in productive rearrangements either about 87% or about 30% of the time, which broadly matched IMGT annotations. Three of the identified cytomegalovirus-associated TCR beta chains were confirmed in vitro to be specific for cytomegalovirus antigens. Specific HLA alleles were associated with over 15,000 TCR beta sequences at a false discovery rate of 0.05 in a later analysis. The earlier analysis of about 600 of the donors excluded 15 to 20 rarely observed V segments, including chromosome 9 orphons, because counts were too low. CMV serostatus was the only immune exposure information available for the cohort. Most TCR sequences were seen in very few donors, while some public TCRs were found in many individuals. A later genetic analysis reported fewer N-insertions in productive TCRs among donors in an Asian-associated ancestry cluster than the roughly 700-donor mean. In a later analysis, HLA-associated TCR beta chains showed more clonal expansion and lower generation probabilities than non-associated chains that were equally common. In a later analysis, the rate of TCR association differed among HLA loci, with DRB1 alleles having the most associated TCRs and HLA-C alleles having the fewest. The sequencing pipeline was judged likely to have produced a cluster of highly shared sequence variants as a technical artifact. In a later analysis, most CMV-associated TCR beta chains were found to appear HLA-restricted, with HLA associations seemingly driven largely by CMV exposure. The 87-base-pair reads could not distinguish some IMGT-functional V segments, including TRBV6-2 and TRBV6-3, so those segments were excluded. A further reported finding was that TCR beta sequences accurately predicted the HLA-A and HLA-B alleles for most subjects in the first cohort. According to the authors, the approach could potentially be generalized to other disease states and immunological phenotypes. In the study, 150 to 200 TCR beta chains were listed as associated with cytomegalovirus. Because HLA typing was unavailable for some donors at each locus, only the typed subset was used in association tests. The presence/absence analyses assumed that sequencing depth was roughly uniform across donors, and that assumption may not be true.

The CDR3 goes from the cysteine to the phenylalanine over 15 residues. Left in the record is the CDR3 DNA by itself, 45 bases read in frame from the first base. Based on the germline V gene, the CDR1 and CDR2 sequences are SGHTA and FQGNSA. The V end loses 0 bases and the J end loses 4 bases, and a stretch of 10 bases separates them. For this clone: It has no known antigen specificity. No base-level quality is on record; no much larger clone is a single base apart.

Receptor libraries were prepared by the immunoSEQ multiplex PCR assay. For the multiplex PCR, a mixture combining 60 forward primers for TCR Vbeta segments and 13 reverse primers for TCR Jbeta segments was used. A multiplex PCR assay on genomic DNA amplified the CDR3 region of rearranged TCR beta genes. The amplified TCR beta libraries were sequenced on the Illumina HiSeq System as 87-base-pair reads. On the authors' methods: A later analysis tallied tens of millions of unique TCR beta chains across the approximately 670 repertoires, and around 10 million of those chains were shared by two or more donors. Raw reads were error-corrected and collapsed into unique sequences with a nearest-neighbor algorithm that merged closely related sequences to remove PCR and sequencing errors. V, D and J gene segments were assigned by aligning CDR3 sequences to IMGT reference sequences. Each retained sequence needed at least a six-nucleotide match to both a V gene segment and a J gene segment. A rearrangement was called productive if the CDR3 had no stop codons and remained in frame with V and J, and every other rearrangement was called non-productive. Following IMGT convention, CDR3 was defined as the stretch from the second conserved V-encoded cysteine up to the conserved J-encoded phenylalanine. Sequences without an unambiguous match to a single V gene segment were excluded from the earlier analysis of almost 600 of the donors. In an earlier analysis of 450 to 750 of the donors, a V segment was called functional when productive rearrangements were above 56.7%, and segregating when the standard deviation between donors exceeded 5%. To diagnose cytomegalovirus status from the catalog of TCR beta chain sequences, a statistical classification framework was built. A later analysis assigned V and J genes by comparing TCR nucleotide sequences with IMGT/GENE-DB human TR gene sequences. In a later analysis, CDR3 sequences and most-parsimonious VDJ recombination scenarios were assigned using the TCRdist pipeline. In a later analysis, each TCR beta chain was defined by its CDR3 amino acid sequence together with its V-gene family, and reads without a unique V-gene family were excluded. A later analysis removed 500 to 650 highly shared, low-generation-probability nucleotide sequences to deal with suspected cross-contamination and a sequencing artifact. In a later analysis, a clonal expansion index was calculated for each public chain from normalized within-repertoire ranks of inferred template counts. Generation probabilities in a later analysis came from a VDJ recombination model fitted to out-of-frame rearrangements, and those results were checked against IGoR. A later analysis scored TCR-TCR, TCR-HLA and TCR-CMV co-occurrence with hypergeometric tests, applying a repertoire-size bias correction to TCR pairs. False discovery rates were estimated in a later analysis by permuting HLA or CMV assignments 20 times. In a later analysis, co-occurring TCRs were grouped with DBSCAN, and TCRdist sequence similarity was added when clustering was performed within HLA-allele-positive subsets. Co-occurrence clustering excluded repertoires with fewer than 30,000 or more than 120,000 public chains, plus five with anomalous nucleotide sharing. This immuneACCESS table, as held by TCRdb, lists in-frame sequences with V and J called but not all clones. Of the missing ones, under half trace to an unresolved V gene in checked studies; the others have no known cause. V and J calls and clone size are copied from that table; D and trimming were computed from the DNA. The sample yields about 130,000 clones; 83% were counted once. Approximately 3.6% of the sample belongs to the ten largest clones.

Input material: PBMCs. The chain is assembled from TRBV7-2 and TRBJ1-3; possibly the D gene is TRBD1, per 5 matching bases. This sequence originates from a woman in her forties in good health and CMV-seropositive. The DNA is TGTGCCAGCAGCTTAGCCAGGGTGGCAGGAAACACCATATATTTT. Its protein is CASSLARVAGNTIYF.